This entry lists 10 T cell receptor beta chains sequenced from one sample in a study of T cells after yellow fever vaccination. TCRdb re-analysed the 5' RACE reads in MiXCR, keeping a single row per CDR3 protein. In the table there are about 110,000 distinct CDR3 sequences, roughly 8.9% of which are singletons. The source material was CD8+ T cells sorted from PBMCs, sampled 45 days after the yellow fever booster vaccination. The receptors stem from a man aged 25 to 40 who received the YFV17D yellow fever vaccine.

This clonotype came up many times. This chain joins TRBV4-3 and TRBJ2-2; no clear D gene. Deletions cut 0 bases from V and 3 bases from J, with 2 bases between. This CDR3 has 13 residues. Per germline, CDR1 LGHNA and CDR2 YSLEER. In DNA, the CDR3 is TGCGCCAGCAGCCAAGAGGACACCGGGGAGCTGTTTTTT. This codes for CASSQEDTGELFF.

The sample holds many counts of this clonotype. This chain links TRBV3-1 with TRBJ2-7; 10 nucleotides agree with TRBD2. The CDR3 covers 15 residues. Germline loops: CDR1 LGHDT, CDR2 YNNKEL (reference sequence). V shed 3 bases and J 3 bases; nucleotides not matched to a gene: 5. Here the CDR3 reads CASSHPGTSDYEQYF. DNA for the CDR3: TGTGCCAGCAGCCATCCCGGGACTAGCGACTACGAGCAGTACTTC.

In its sample, this clonotype was seen many times. The chain couples TRBV4-3 to TRBJ2-1; no clear D. CDR3 length: 11 amino acids. V gave up 3 bases and J gave up 8 bases, with 5 bases separating them. Germline V CDR1 and CDR2: LGHNA, YSLEER. Here the CDR3 reads CASSQGDEQFF. The CDR3 DNA sequence: TGCGCCAGCAGCCAGGGTGATGAGCAGTTCTTC.

The chain has TRBV9 and TRBJ2-6; TRBD2 might be the D (6 bases). CDR1 and CDR2 from the germline V gene are SGDLS and YYNGEE. The CDR3 is made up of 18 amino acids. The V end was cut by 4 bases, the J end by 0 bases, with 17 bases between. The CDR3 coding sequence is TGTGCCAGCAGCACCCCACGGGGAGGCCTCTCTGGGGCCAACGTCCTGACTTTC. This encodes CASSTPRGGLSGANVLTF.

The sample holds a few counts of this clonotype. J is TRBJ2-1 and V is TRBV25-1; D perhaps matches TRBD2 (6 bases). The germline V gene encodes CDR1 MGHDK and CDR2 SYGVNS. The V gene lost 3 bases and the J gene lost 6 bases, with 6 bases spanning the gap. There are 12 residues in the CDR3. This chain's CDR3 is CASSEGGNEQFF. The DNA for the CDR3 is TGTGCCAGCAGTGAGGGGGGCAATGAGCAGTTCTTC.

This clonotype has a count of ten or more. The chain employs TRBV29-1 and TRBJ2-7, with 10 bases fitting TRBD2. With V trimmed by 6 bases and J by 0 bases, 5 bases remained unmatched. The CDR3 is 14 residues long. Per the germline V gene, CDR1 is SQVTM and CDR2 is ANQGSEA. For the CDR3, the DNA is TGCAGCGTGGGGACTAGCGAAAGCTCCTACGAGCAGTACTTC. This sequence encodes CSVGTSESSYEQYF.

This clonotype was seen a few times. V usage is TRBV20-1 and J usage is TRBJ2-1; 8 nucleotides line up with TRBD2. The germline V gene has CDR1 DFQATT and CDR2 SNEGSKA (reference sequence). V shed 0 bases, J shed 4 bases, and the junction held 8 bases outside the gene matches. CDR3 length: 16 amino acids. CDR3 nucleotide sequence: TGCAGTGCTAGAGATCAGTCGCGGGAGGTATACAATGAGCAGTTCTTC. It translates to CSARDQSREVYNEQFF.

There are many counts of this clonotype. The V gene is TRBV10-2, the J gene TRBJ2-3; TRBD1 aligns across 10 bases. Germline CDR1 and CDR2: WSHSY and SAAADI. The CDR3 totals 13 residues. The junction had 6 bases not matched to a gene; V was cut back by 11 bases and J by 4 bases. CDR3 sequence (DNA): TGCGCCTCCCGCGGACAGGGGGCAGATACGCAGTATTTT. As protein: CASRGQGADTQYF.

The sample holds a few counts of this clonotype. This chain links TRBV7-3 with TRBJ2-1; TRBD2 matches at 9 bases. The ends lost 0 bases at V and 9 bases at J; junction bases unmatched: 21. The CDR3 loop spans 20 amino acids. Germline V gene data show CDR1 as SGHTA and CDR2 as FQGTGA. CDR3 amino acids: CASSLTSARAAGGPLVEQFF. The CDR3 coding sequence is TGTGCCAGCAGCTTAACGTCGGCGCGTGCGGCGGGAGGGCCGTTGGTTGAGCAGTTCTTC.

This clonotype came up many times. J is TRBJ2-3 and V is TRBV20-1; 10 nucleotides agree with TRBD2. The length of the CDR3 is 14 residues. Germline V gene data show CDR1 as DFQATT and CDR2 as SNEGSKA (reference sequence). V dropped 3 bases and J dropped 7; count of bases not matched to a gene: 7. CDR3 loop: CSASPSGRPNTQYF. CDR3 bases: TGCAGTGCTAGTCCTAGCGGGAGACCGAATACGCAGTATTTT.